This section outlines one TCR beta chain sequence together with its context. The data originate from a study of shared clonotypes between healthy human individuals. Germline V gene sequence: CDR1 MNHEY, CDR2 SVGAGI. The J segment lost 9 bases and the V segment lost 5 bases, leaving 3 bases of the junction unmatched. The CDR3 spans 13 residues. Clones were read by immunoSEQ multiplex PCR, and TCRdb kept only the in-frame ones, dropping some. Of over 75,000 clones in the sample, roughly three quarters are singletons; the top ten hold roughly 50%. All the donors were Caucasian adults who lived in Nashville, Tennessee.

V gene TRBV6-5 combines with J gene TRBJ2-1, with 11 nucleotides matching TRBD1. Sequencing used memory CD8+ T cells sorted from blood. Subset defined: CD45RO+ cells pooled with CCR7-negative TemRA cells. This sequence was found in a man aged 25 to 40 in good health. The CDR3 reads CASSRDRGIEQFF. DNA for the CDR3: TGTGCCAGCAGTCGGGACAGGGGGATTGAGCAGTTCTTC.